Listed below are T cell receptor beta chains from one sample, sequenced in a study of T cells in Graves' hyperthyroidism and ophthalmopathy. TCRdb re-called the multiplex PCR reads through MiXCR, storing one row per CDR3 protein. The sample lists approximately 590,000 distinct CDR3 sequences, 15% to 19% occurring once. Sequenced: blood. These receptors all stem from a woman aged 25 to 45 with Graves' hyperthyroidism. Both conserved end residues are part of each CDR3. A D gene is named only where the DNA matches it firmly. Size tells how often a clone was seen (once, few, many) or the class of an expanded clone, and some rows leave it out.

J gene | D gene | V gene | clone size | CDR3 DNA | CDR3 protein
TRBJ2-1 | . | TRBV28 | many | TGTGCCAGCAGTTTATTGGGTTGGGGGAACTCCTACAATGAGCAGTTCTTC | CASSLLGWGNSYNEQFF
TRBJ2-2 | . | TRBV7-9 | . | TGTGCCAGAGCGGAAGCGAACACCGGGGAGCTGTTTTTT | CARAEANTGELFF
TRBJ2-7 | TRBD2 | TRBV29-1 | many | TGCAGCGTTGGAGGACTAGCGCTGGTCGAGCAGTACTTC | CSVGGLALVEQYF
TRBJ2-1 | TRBD2 | TRBV6-4 | many | TGTGCCAGCAGTGAACAAGCGGGGGAAAACAATGAGCAGTTCTTC | CASSEQAGENNEQFF
TRBJ2-7 | TRBD2 | TRBV28 | few | TGTGCCAGCAGTTTTCCTAGCGGGCTGTCCTACGAGCAGTACTTC | CASSFPSGLSYEQYF
TRBJ2-7 | TRBD2 | TRBV28 | many | TGTGCCAGCAGTCTTCGGGACTACCCCTTGAGGGAGCAGTACTTC | CASSLRDYPLREQYF
TRBJ2-1 | TRBD2 | TRBV28 | many | TGTGCCAGCATCTCCACCCAGGGCAGCGGGAGGGGTTTTGAGCAGTTCTTC | CASISTQGSGRGFEQFF
TRBJ2-7 | TRBD2 | TRBV20-1 | many | TGCAGTGGGAGACTAGCGGGAACCCCTGAGCAGTACTTC | CSGRLAGTPEQYF
TRBJ2-3 | . | TRBV12-5 | . | TGTGCTTCAGCTGGGCTAGTGGGAGACTCTAGCACAGATACGCAGTATTTT | CASAGLVGDSSTDTQYF
TRBJ2-7 | TRBD2 | TRBV4-2 | . | TGTGCCAGCAGCCAAGGGACTAGCTGGCGGGCCTACGAGCAGTACTTC | CASSQGTSWRAYEQYF
TRBJ2-7 | . | TRBV25-1 | few | TGTGCCAGCAGTAAGGGGTTGGGTCTCGAGCAGTACTTC | CASSKGLGLEQYF
TRBJ1-1 | . | TRBV7-3 | many | TGTGCCAGCAGCTTAAGCCCCGACAGTCACACTGAAGCTTTCTTT | CASSLSPDSHTEAFF
TRBJ2-3 | . | TRBV7-2 | many | TGTGCCAGCAGCGCCCTGGTGATGCGCACAGATACGCAGTATTTT | CASSALVMRTDTQYF
TRBJ2-1 | TRBD2 | TRBV10-3 | . | TGTGCCATCAGTGATATAAGCGGGAGGGCCGAGAACTCCTACAATGAGCAGTTCTTC | CAISDISGRAENSYNEQFF
TRBJ2-1 | . | TRBV28 | many | TGTGCCAGCAGTTTGGGCAACAATGAGCAGTTCTTC | CASSLGNNEQFF
TRBJ1-2 | . | TRBV29-1 | many | TGCAGCGTTGAAGACCTCTTGCTCGGTGGCTACACCTTC | CSVEDLLLGGYTF
TRBJ2-2 | . | TRBV2 | many | TGTGCCAGCAGAGCCCGTCGGACAGACACCGGGGAGCTGTTTTTT | CASRARRTDTGELFF
TRBJ2-3 | TRBD2 | TRBV20-1 | . | TGCAGTGCCGAGCACCCGGGACTAGCGGGAATCACAGATACGCAGTATTTT | CSAEHPGLAGITDTQYF
TRBJ1-5 | TRBD1 | TRBV11-2 | many | TGTGCCAGCAGCGCTTCAGGGGGCGAGTTTCAGCCCCAGCATTTT | CASSASGGEFQPQHF
TRBJ2-5 | TRBD2 | TRBV7-2 | . | TGTGCCAGCAGTCTTACAGGGACTAGCGGGGCCGGGGGTGAGACCCAGTACTTC | CASSLTGTSGAGGETQYF
TRBJ2-3 | . | TRBV12-5 | many | TGTGCTAGTGGTTTGGGAAGCCGGGTAGATACGCAGTATTTT | CASGLGSRVDTQYF
TRBJ1-2 | TRBD1 | TRBV5-5 | many | TGTGCCAGCAGCTTGGGGCAGGGGGCGGTCGACGGCTATGGCTACACCTTC | CASSLGQGAVDGYGYTF